These 25 T cell receptor beta chains were sequenced from one sample in a study of beta chain features in type 1 diabetes. cDNA synthesis used the whole RNA isolate, giving expressed TCRB sequences. Here immunoSEQ multiplex PCR was the method, and the copy in TCRdb shows in-frame clones only, minus some. Of hundreds of thousands of clones detected, over 9.5% appear once; the ten largest clones hold under 0.02%. The sequencing sample was made of naive CD4+ T cells from blood. Every receptor here comes from a man aged 18 to 35 in good health.

This clone came up a few times. The rearrangement uses TRBV6-6 and TRBJ2-5, with D possibly TRBD2 on 6 matching bases. Germline V gene data show CDR1 as MNHNY and CDR2 as SVGAGI (reference sequence). V was clipped by 1 base and J by 3 bases, with 6 bases between them. This CDR3 has 13 amino acids. The CDR3 coding sequence is TGTGCCAGCAGTTACTGGGGGGAAGAGACCCAGTACTTC. This translates into CASSYWGEETQYF.

The CDR3 loop reads CASSLSQGLYTGELFF. CDR3 nucleotides: TGTGCCAGCAGCTTGAGTCAGGGACTCTACACCGGGGAGCTGTTTTTT. The chain has TRBV5-4 and TRBJ2-2; maybe TRBD2 (6 bases). Deletions cut 1 base from V and 3 bases from J, with 13 bases between. The germline gives CDR1 SGHNT, CDR2 YYREEE (reference sequence). The CDR3 has 16 residues. Based on the CDR3 plus reference TRBV5-4 and TRBJ2-2, the full variable domain is ETGVTQSPTHLIKTRGQQVTLRCSSQSGHNTVSWYQQALGQGPQFIFQYYREEENGRGNFPPRFSGLQFPNYSSELNVNALELDDSALYLCASSLSQGLYTGELFFGEGSRLTVL.

The chain joins TRBV7-3 to TRBJ2-2, with D perhaps matching TRBD1 (6 bases). Germline V gene data show CDR1 as SGHTA and CDR2 as FQGTGA. The CDR3 runs 15 residues. V was trimmed by 5 bases and J by 0 bases, leaving 10 bases between them. This CDR3 is CASSGTSTNTGELFF. CDR3 in DNA: TGTGCCAGCAGCGGGACATCTACGAACACCGGGGAGCTGTTTTTT.

This clone has only a few counts. The V and J genes are TRBV30 and TRBJ2-1, with 8 bases lining up with TRBD2. V dropped 1 base and J dropped 6; count of bases not matched to a gene: 17. Germline lookup yields CDR1 GTSNPN and CDR2 SVGIG (reference sequence). CDR3 size: 18 residues. The CDR3 nucleotides are TGTGCCTGGAGTGGGGAACCCGTTGCTGGCGGGGGGAGCAATGAGCAGTTCTTC. This encodes CAWSGEPVAGGGSNEQFF.

This clone was picked up a small number of times. As DNA, the CDR3 is TGCGCCAGCAGCTTGGCAGGACAGCCTATTCAGTACTTC. Translating it yields CASSLAGQPIQYF. The chain uses TRBV5-1 and TRBJ2-4, with D maybe TRBD1 (6 bases). Germline CDR1 SGHRS, CDR2 YFSETQ. The CDR3 contains 13 residues. V was shortened by 0 bases and J by 10 bases, with 11 bases between the two germline ends. Filled out from reference TRBV5-1 and TRBJ2-4, the complete variable domain reads KAGVTQTPRYLIKTRGQQVTLSCSPISGHRSVSWYQQTPGQGLQFLFEYFSETQRNKGNFPGRFSGRQFSNSRSEMNVSTLELGDSALYLCASSLAGQPIQYFGAGTRLSVL.

CDR3 loop: CASSQVIAYEQYF. For the CDR3, the DNA is TGCGCCAGCAGCCAAGTTATCGCCTACGAGCAGTACTTC. The rearrangement joins TRBV4-1 to TRBJ2-7, with D unresolved. The germline gives CDR1 MGHRA, CDR2 YSYEKL. Trimming shortened V by 1 base and J by 2 bases, and 6 bases separated the two germline ends. This CDR3 contains 13 residues.

The J gene is TRBJ2-4, the V gene TRBV28; 12 bases are shared with TRBD2. Germline V gene data show CDR1 as MDHEN and CDR2 as SYDVKM. The CDR3 has 18 amino acids. V lost 6 bases, J lost 0 bases, and 9 bases stayed unmatched. CDR3 sequence reads: CASRETSGSLLAKNIQYF. The CDR3 nucleotides are TGTGCCAGCAGGGAGACTAGCGGGAGTTTACTAGCCAAAAACATTCAGTACTTC. Drawing the rest from reference TRBV28 and TRBJ2-4, the complete variable domain is DVKVTQSSRYLVKRTGEKVFLECVQDMDHENMFWYRQDPGLGLRLIYFSYDVKMKEKGDIPEGYSVSREKKERFSLILESASTNQTSMYLCASRETSGSLLAKNIQYFGAGTRLSVL.

This clone was counted only a few times. The chain is built from TRBV29-1 and TRBJ2-7, with TRBD2 matching over 13 bases. J was trimmed by 7 bases and V by 7 bases; bases with no gene match: 7. CDR3 length: 13 residues. The germline gives CDR1 SQVTM, CDR2 ANQGSEA. The CDR3 loop is CSAGLAGAGEQYF. The CDR3 nucleotides are TGCAGCGCCGGACTAGCGGGAGCGGGTGAGCAGTACTTC.

This rearrangement joins TRBV5-1 to TRBJ2-7; 7 bases map to TRBD1. Germline CDR1 and CDR2: SGHRS and YFSETQ. The CDR3 is made up of 14 amino acids. V dropped 3 bases and J dropped 0; count of bases not matched to a gene: 3. CDR3 amino acids: CASSWGQHSYEQYF. CDR3 coding DNA: TGCGCCAGCAGCTGGGGACAGCACTCCTACGAGCAGTACTTC.

In its sample, this clone was seen a few times. The chain uses TRBV7-9 and TRBJ2-2; D remains ambiguous. The CDR3 spans 13 residues. The V and J ends lost 8 bases and 0 bases respectively, with 7 bases between them. From germline, CDR1 is SEHNR and CDR2 FQNEAQ (reference sequence). Here the CDR3 reads CASVATNTGELFF. The CDR3 bases are TGTGCCAGCGTCGCTACGAACACCGGGGAGCTGTTTTTT.

The chain employs TRBV9 and TRBJ2-3, with a possible D match to TRBD1 (6 bases). The germline V gene has CDR1 SGDLS and CDR2 YYNGEE. This CDR3 has 15 residues. V lost 0 bases and J 2 bases, leaving 10 bases between the germline ends. CDR3 loop: CASSVVRDTTDTQYF. The CDR3 coding sequence is TGTGCCAGCAGCGTAGTCCGGGACACCACAGATACGCAGTATTTT. Looking up the rest from reference TRBV9 and TRBJ2-3 gives the full variable domain: DSGVTQTPKHLITATGQRVTLRCSPRSGDLSVYWYQQSLDQGLQFLIQYYNGEERAKGNILERFSAQQFPDLHSELNLSSLELGDSALYFCASSVVRDTTDTQYFGPGTRLTVL.

On this clone itself: One junction end disagrees with the germline gene, perhaps due to a read error. The chain uses TRBV9 and TRBJ2-7, with D perhaps matching TRBD2 (6 bases). This CDR3 region has 14 residues. CDR1 SGDLS and CDR2 YYNGEE come from the germline V gene. The CDR3 protein is CASSVGGMGYERYF. CDR3 coding DNA: TGTGCCAGCAGCGTAGGCGGGATGGGATACGAGCGGTACTTC.

This chain connects TRBV4-1 to TRBJ2-7, with TRBD1 matching 9 bases. The CDR3 runs 15 residues. CDR1 MGHRA and CDR2 YSYEKL come from the germline V gene. The V gene end was trimmed by 0 bases and the J gene end by 7 bases; junction bases not matched to a gene: 7. CDR3 sequence reads: CASSQDRQGVREQYF. CDR3 sequence (DNA): TGCGCCAGCAGCCAAGACAGACAGGGGGTTCGGGAGCAGTACTTC.

The chain couples TRBV4-2 to TRBJ1-5; 10 nucleotides match TRBD1. The junction had 1 base not matched to a gene; V was cut back by 0 bases and J by 2 bases. The CDR3 has 16 residues. CDR1 is LGHNA and CDR2 is YNFKEQ in the germline V gene. CDR3 protein: CASSQEGTGGNQPQHF. The CDR3 nucleotides read TGTGCCAGCAGCCAAGAAGGGACAGGGGGCAATCAGCCCCAGCATTTT.

This chain joins TRBV7-2 and TRBJ2-5; TRBD2 is a possible D gene (6 bases). The CDR3 runs to 17 residues. Germline V gene sequence: CDR1 SGHTA, CDR2 FQGNSA. V was cut by 1 base and J by 0 bases, with 15 bases left in between. The CDR3 sequence: CASSLGGPGVNQETQYF. As DNA, the CDR3 is TGTGCCAGCAGCTTAGGAGGACCGGGGGTTAACCAAGAGACCCAGTACTTC.

The V gene is TRBV4-3, the J gene TRBJ1-2; 10 nucleotides align to TRBD1. The CDR3 contains 16 residues. With V trimmed by 1 base and J by 6 bases, 8 bases remained unmatched. The germline V gene encodes CDR1 LGHNA and CDR2 YSLEER. The CDR3 DNA follows: TGCGCCAGCAGCCAAGCCCGACAGGGGGCTGAGGATGGCTACACCTTC. Translating gives CASSQARQGAEDGYTF.

The chain combines TRBV11-2 with TRBJ2-6; D not certain. The CDR3 covers 15 residues. Germline V gives CDR1 SGHAT, CDR2 FQNNGV. Trimming took 5 bases from V and 2 from J, leaving 10 bases between them. CDR3 bases: TGTGCCAGCAGCCTAGTAGTCGCTGGGGCCAACGTCCTGACTTTC. Its protein is CASSLVVAGANVLTF.

The chain has TRBV5-1 and TRBJ1-2; weak D call: TRBD1 (6 bases). Germline values: CDR1 SGHRS, CDR2 YFSETQ. The CDR3 is 16 amino acids. V was trimmed by 8 bases and J by 0 bases, leaving 20 bases between them. CDR3 DNA sequence: TGCGCCAGTAGCCCGGGACACGAAGTTTCTAACTATGGCTACACCTTC. Translating gives CASSPGHEVSNYGYTF.

This clone was seen a few times. The gene calls are TRBV29-1 and TRBJ1-1; 7 bases line up with TRBD1. The trim removed 3 bases at V and 2 bases at J, leaving 3 bases unmatched. The CDR3 is 13 residues long. CDR1 and CDR2 (germline): SQVTM, ANQGSEA. In DNA form, the CDR3 reads TGCAGCGTTGAGGAGGGGGCAAACACTGAAGCTTTCTTT. As protein: CSVEEGANTEAFF. Looking up the rest from reference TRBV29-1 and TRBJ1-1 gives the full variable domain: SAVISQKPSRDICQRGTSLTIQCQVDSQVTMMFWYRQQPGQSLTLIATANQGSEATYESGFVIDKFPISRPNLTFSTLTVSNMSPEDSSIYLCSVEEGANTEAFFGQGTRLTVV.

This clone was seen only a few times. This chain joins TRBV6-1 and TRBJ2-7; TRBD1 agrees at 7 bases. The junction had 12 bases not matched to a gene; V was cut back by 4 bases and J by 3 bases. The CDR3 contains 16 residues. CDR1 and CDR2 from the germline V gene are MNHNS and SASEGT. The CDR3 sequence is CASSATAGTALYEQYF. The CDR3 DNA sequence: TGTGCCAGCAGTGCAACAGCCGGGACAGCTCTCTACGAGCAGTACTTC.

This clone showed up just a few times. The J gene is TRBJ2-7, the V gene TRBV27; 7 bases line up with TRBD1. Trimming removed 5 bases from V and 6 bases from J; junction bases left unmatched: 16. This CDR3 region has 16 residues. Germline CDR1 and CDR2: MNHEY and SMNVEV (reference sequence). For the CDR3, the DNA is TGTGCCAGCAGTCAAGGGGACAGCAATCCAGGAGGCGAGCAGTACTTC. This sequence encodes CASSQGDSNPGGEQYF.

This clone is a singleton in its sample. This sequence joins TRBV5-4 and TRBJ2-1, with D possibly being TRBD1 (5 bases). The CDR3 length is 15 residues. The ends were cut back, 4 bases at V and 4 bases at J, with 15 bases in the middle. In germline, CDR1 is SGHNT, CDR2 YYREEE (reference sequence). The CDR3 is CASSPVTDLYNEQFF. As DNA, the CDR3 is TGTGCCAGCAGCCCGGTGACAGACCTATACAATGAGCAGTTCTTC.

This sequence joins TRBV29-1 and TRBJ1-1, with D possibly matching TRBD1 (5 bases). This CDR3 contains 14 residues. The V end lost 2 bases, the J end lost 5 bases, and 15 bases lay between the germline ends. Germline V gene data show CDR1 as SQVTM and CDR2 as ANQGSEA. The CDR3 here is CSVERRLGGTEAFF. As DNA, the CDR3 is TGCAGCGTTGAAAGGCGGCTCGGGGGAACTGAAGCTTTCTTT.

The rearrangement links TRBV10-3 to TRBJ2-7; 12 bases align to TRBD2. Trimming cost V 10 bases and J 1 base; bases outside gene matches: 11. The CDR3 is made up of 16 amino acids. Germline lookup yields CDR1 ENHRY and CDR2 SYGVKD. As DNA, the CDR3 is TGTGCCACCGCCGGGACTAGCGGGCGCAATTCCTACGAGCAGTACTTC. Its protein product is CATAGTSGRNSYEQYF.

The CDR3 loop is CASSGGAGASTDTQYF. In nucleotides, the CDR3 is TGTGCCAGCAGCGGCGGGGCGGGGGCTAGCACAGATACGCAGTATTTT. V and J are TRBV5-6 and TRBJ2-3, with a weak D call TRBD2 (7 bases). Germline loops: CDR1 SGHDT, CDR2 YYEEEE. The V gene lost 4 bases and the J gene lost 0 bases, with 15 bases spanning the gap. The CDR3 spans 16 residues. The full variable domain, its missing parts supplied by reference TRBV5-6 and TRBJ2-3, is DAGVTQSPTHLIKTRGQQVTLRCSPKSGHDTVSWYQQALGQGPQFIFQYYEEEERQRGNFPDRFSGHQFPNYSSELNVNALLLGDSALYLCASSGGAGASTDTQYFGPGTRLTVL.